This T cell receptor beta chain was obtained from a study of resident and recirculating memory T cells in vitiligo. Study background: Whole samples, not sorted cells, were homogenized and used for genomic DNA extraction.

No patient showed confetti depigmentation, a clinical sign of active disease. In regard to this clone: Its antigen remains unidentified.

Regarding the study as a whole: Different lesions suggested infiltration by different T cell clones. No unique dominant TCR clone was found in vitiligo lesions.

The data were produced by immunoSEQ multiplex PCR, yet TCRdb's version contains in-frame clones alone and is incomplete. The top ten hold roughly 5% of the sample, which has 65,000 to 80,000 clones, 92% seen once. The V gene's germline CDR1 is SGHVS and CDR2 FQNEAQ. CDR3 size: 15 residues. The ends were cut back, 4 bases at V and 0 bases at J, with 10 bases in the middle. The material sequenced was blood. This receptor was taken from a male donor with vitiligo. V and J are TRBV7-8 and TRBJ2-1, with D hard to call. CDR3 nucleotide sequence: TGTGCCAGCAGCTCCCGTGGAGACTCCTACAATGAGCAGTTCTTC. Its protein product is CASSSRGDSYNEQFF.